Presented here are 24 T cell receptor beta chains from one specimen sequenced in a study of CXCR3-negative and CXCR3-positive naive CD8 T cells. TRB cDNA libraries were made by UMI-labeled 5' RACE. Reanalyzing the 5' RACE reads, TCRdb keeps one entry per CDR3 protein, without DNA. The sample's table shows 100,000 to 150,000 distinct CDR3 sequences. Material: naive CXCR3- CD8+ T cells from blood. Subset denoted: CD45RO-CCR7+CD27+CD95- naive CD8+ T cells lacking CXCR3 (TNR3-). These receptors were collected from a human donor in good health. Some clones in this sample may be carry-over from other donors' samples.

This chain uses TRBV5-4 with TRBJ2-7; TCRdb calls TRBD1, which cannot be checked without DNA. Germline V gene data show CDR1 as SGHNT and CDR2 as YYREEE (reference sequence). The CDR3 sequence is 13 residues long. CDR3 protein: CASSSGQSYEQYF.

The rearrangement joins TRBV4-2 to TRBJ2-1. CDR1 is LGHNA and CDR2 is YNFKEQ in the germline V gene. This CDR3 spans 16 amino acids. The CDR3 loop reads CASSQVLLSSYNEQFF.

The rearrangement links TRBV5-5 to TRBJ2-1; TCRdb lists TRBD2, though no DNA is available to test this call. The CDR3 is 18 amino acids. Germline-derived CDR1 and CDR2 are SGHKS and YYEKEE (reference sequence). The CDR3 sequence is CASSSGLAGGISYNEQFF. Filled out from reference TRBV5-5 and TRBJ2-1, the complete variable domain reads DAGVTQSPTHLIKTRGQQVTLRCSPISGHKSVSWYQQVLGQGPQFIFQYYEKEERGRGNFPDRFSARQFPNYSSELNVNALLLGDSALYLCASSSGLAGGISYNEQFFGPGTRLTVL.

The chain is built from TRBV29-1 and TRBJ2-4. Germline CDR1 reads SQVTM; CDR2 reads ANQGSEA. This CDR3 has 13 residues. CDR3 sequence reads: CSVVAEGKNIQYF.

The CDR3 is CSVETSGREVYNEQFF. This chain joins TRBV29-1 and TRBJ2-1; TCRdb lists TRBD2, though no DNA is available to test this call. The CDR3 length is 16 residues. Germline V gene data show CDR1 as SQVTM and CDR2 as ANQGSEA.

The chain employs TRBV7-9 and TRBJ2-1; TCRdb selects TRBD1, and the lack of DNA leaves this call unchecked. Germline CDR1 SEHNR, CDR2 FQNEAQ (reference sequence). This CDR3 has 12 amino acids. Here the CDR3 reads CASSSDGGEQFF.

The chain combines TRBV5-6 with TRBJ2-5; TCRdb indicates TRBD2, and absent DNA this call remains unverified. Germline V gene lookup returns CDR1 SGHDT and CDR2 YYEEEE. The CDR3 has 15 amino acids. CDR3 amino acids: CASTTLAGGQETQYF.

This chain joins TRBV7-9 and TRBJ1-1. The CDR3 has 13 amino acids. Germline V CDR1 and CDR2: SEHNR, FQNEAQ (reference sequence). The CDR3 is CASRPDLYTEAFF. Full variable domain (missing parts from reference TRBV7-9 and TRBJ1-1): DTGVSQNPRHKITKRGQNVTFRCDPISEHNRLYWYRQTLGQGPEFLTYFQNEAQLEKSRLLSDRFSAERPKGSFSTLEIQRTEQGDSAMYLCASRPDLYTEAFFGQGTRLTVV.

V and J are TRBV7-8 and TRBJ1-1; as DNA is missing, the TRBD1 call by TCRdb cannot be tested. This CDR3 has 15 amino acids. Germline CDR1 is SGHVS and CDR2 is FQNEAQ. CDR3 amino acids: CASSLEWGANTEAFF.

The chain joins TRBV12-3 or TRBV12-4 to TRBJ2-3; checking the TCRdb D call of TRBD2 is not possible without DNA. This CDR3 spans 15 amino acids. The CDR3 protein is CASTKLAGGEDTQYF.

The chain employs TRBV28 and TRBJ2-5; TCRdb lists TRBD1, though no DNA is available to test this call. There are 13 residues in the CDR3. Germline CDR1 reads MDHEN; CDR2 reads SYDVKM. The CDR3 here is CASSSRGQETQYF.

This sequence joins TRBV20-1 and TRBJ1-1. The CDR3 spans 14 residues. Germline CDR1 DFQATT, CDR2 SNEGSKA (reference sequence). CDR3 residues: CSDGDRAHPGEAFF.

CDR3 amino acids: CASSRGASEQFF. The chain employs TRBV7-9 and TRBJ2-1; TCRdb calls TRBD1, which cannot be checked without DNA. The CDR3 extends over 12 amino acids. CDR1 is SEHNR, CDR2 FQNEAQ, per germline (reference sequence).

V usage is TRBV4-2 and J usage is TRBJ2-7; TCRdb reports TRBD1, a call that lacks DNA to check it against. In germline, CDR1 is LGHNA, CDR2 YNFKEQ. The CDR3 runs to 15 residues. The CDR3: CASSQGTGDSYEQYF.

The CDR3: CASSPGTPHEQFF. V gene TRBV14 combines with J gene TRBJ2-1; with no DNA, the TCRdb D assignment of TRBD1 cannot be verified. The CDR3 contains 13 residues. CDR1 SGHDN and CDR2 FVKESK come from the germline V gene.

This sequence joins TRBV11-2 and TRBJ1-2. The CDR3 is 15 residues long. Germline V CDR1 and CDR2: SGHAT, FQNNGV. This chain's CDR3 is CASSLDHVGWSGYTF.

This chain links TRBV5-4 with TRBJ2-1; TCRdb proposes TRBD2, but this gene call is untestable without DNA. The CDR3 contains 13 residues. The germline V gene encodes CDR1 SGHNT and CDR2 YYREEE (reference sequence). The CDR3: CAGADSTRNEQFF.

The rearrangement uses TRBV29-1 and TRBJ2-7; lacking DNA, the TRBD1 call made by TCRdb goes unchecked. This CDR3 has 14 amino acids. The germline gives CDR1 SQVTM, CDR2 ANQGSEA. The CDR3 sequence: CSVELRDSGEEQYF.

The chain combines TRBV4-3 with TRBJ1-1. The V gene's germline CDR1 is LGHNA and CDR2 YSLEER. CDR3 length equals 17 residues. The CDR3 loop is CASSQAPQYYSNTEAFF.

V and J are TRBV10-2 and TRBJ1-5. Germline-derived CDR1 and CDR2 are WSHSY and SAAADI. The CDR3 spans 15 residues. CDR3 protein: CASSESEGPYEPQHF.

The J gene is TRBJ1-2, the V gene TRBV25-1; without DNA, the TCRdb call of TRBD1 cannot be checked. Germline values: CDR1 MGHDK, CDR2 SYGVNS. CDR3 length: 11 amino acids. CDR3 residues: CASSVGGGYTF.

This sequence joins TRBV4-3 and TRBJ2-5; the TCRdb call, TRBD2, lacks DNA for checking. The germline gives CDR1 LGHNA, CDR2 YSLEER. The CDR3 consists of 14 residues. The CDR3 sequence is CASSQAGGMETQYF.

The chain couples TRBV4-1 to TRBJ2-6; TCRdb names TRBD2, which stays unverified in the absence of DNA. Germline CDR1 is MGHRA and CDR2 is YSYEKL. The CDR3 spans 17 residues. The CDR3 sequence is CASSPKEAYSGANVLTF.

The chain links TRBV5-6 to TRBJ2-1; TCRdb indicates TRBD1, and absent DNA this call remains unverified. Germline CDR1 reads SGHDT; CDR2 reads YYEEEE. This CDR3 comprises 15 residues. The CDR3 is CASSSGTAYTNEQFF.